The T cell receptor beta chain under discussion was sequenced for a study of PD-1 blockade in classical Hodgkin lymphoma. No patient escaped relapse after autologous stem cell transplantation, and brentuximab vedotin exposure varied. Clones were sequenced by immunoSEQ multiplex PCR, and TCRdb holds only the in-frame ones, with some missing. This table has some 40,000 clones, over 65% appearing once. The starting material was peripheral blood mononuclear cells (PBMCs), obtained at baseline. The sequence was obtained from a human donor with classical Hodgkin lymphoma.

CDR3 DNA: TGTGCCAGCAGTAACCTCCTGGGACAGGGTTCCAATGAAAAACTGTTTTTT. The encoded protein is CASSNLLGQGSNEKLFF. The chain recombines TRBV28 with TRBJ1-4; TRBD1 aligns across 9 bases. The germline V gene has CDR1 MDHEN and CDR2 SYDVKM. The CDR3 sequence is 17 residues long. Losses at the gene ends were 5 bases for V and 5 bases for J; bases not matched to a gene: 12.